The 21 T cell receptor beta chains below were found in one sample sequenced in a study of shared clonotypes between healthy human individuals. Clones were read by immunoSEQ multiplex PCR, and TCRdb kept only the in-frame ones, dropping some. The table shows 2,500,000 or so clones, with 80% to 95% occurring only once. The sequenced sample was naive CD4+ T cells from PBMCs. Sample subset: CD45RA+ positively selected. The receptors shown here come from a young man in good health. Some clones in this sample may be carry-over from other donors' samples.

The V call is TRBV5-1, the J call TRBJ2-2, with D possibly being TRBD1 (6 bases). Germline assignment: CDR1 SGHRS and CDR2 YFSETQ. The CDR3 contains 16 residues. Trimming removed 0 bases from V and 0 bases from J, with 9 bases in between. The CDR3 DNA reads TGCGCCAGCAGCTTGGCTCAGGGGTCGAACACCGGGGAGCTGTTTTTT. Translated: CASSLAQGSNTGELFF.

This chain uses TRBV5-1 with TRBJ1-2, with D unclear. The ends were cut back, 0 bases at V and 6 bases at J, with 18 bases in the middle. CDR1 and CDR2 from the germline V gene are SGHRS and YFSETQ. There are 16 residues in the CDR3. CDR3 bases: TGCGCCAGCAGCTTGGAGATCCCAGTTTCGATTCATGGCTACACCTTC. The encoded protein is CASSLEIPVSIHGYTF.

This clone was picked up one time. Other DNA sequences in the sample encode the same CDR3. The chain carries TRBV28 and TRBJ2-7; 9 bases agree with TRBD2. The CDR3 consists of 15 residues. The V and J ends lost 2 bases and 2 bases, in that order; junction bases with no gene match: 4. CDR1 MDHEN and CDR2 SYDVKM come from the germline V gene. As DNA, the CDR3 is TGTGCCAGCAGTTTACCGGCGGGAGGGCCCTACGAGCAGTACTTC. It codes for CASSLPAGGPYEQYF.

The rearrangement links TRBV5-1 to TRBJ2-7, with D possibly being TRBD1 or TRBD2 (5 bases each). Germline CDR1 and CDR2: SGHRS and YFSETQ. The CDR3 is 16 residues long. Trimming took 3 bases from V and 9 from J, leaving 25 bases between them. CDR3 region: CASSWGGARGTSVQYF. The CDR3 nucleotides read TGCGCCAGCAGCTGGGGTGGGGCACGAGGGACGTCGGTGCAGTACTTC.

This clone was observed a single time. The chain is built from TRBV20-1 and TRBJ2-7, with a tentative D call TRBD1 (6 bases). From germline, CDR1 is DFQATT and CDR2 SNEGSKA (reference sequence). V gave up 3 bases and J gave up 9 bases, with 9 bases separating them. The CDR3 length is 10 residues. CDR3 region: CSARGDMQYF. In DNA form, the CDR3 reads TGCAGTGCTAGGGGGGACATGCAGTACTTC.

The chain has TRBV11-3 and TRBJ1-5; D remains unclear. CDR3 length: 11 amino acids. Germline CDR1 is SGHNT and CDR2 is YENEEA. Trimming stripped 6 bases from V and 7 bases from J, with 7 bases between. In DNA form, the CDR3 reads TGTGCCAGCAGACCTGGGCAGCCCCAGCATTTT. Protein: CASRPGQPQHF.

The V call is TRBV19, the J call TRBJ1-2, with 10 bases fitting TRBD1. The germline V gene has CDR1 LNHDA and CDR2 SQIVND (reference sequence). This CDR3 contains 16 residues. V gave up 5 bases and J gave up 1 base; unmatched junction bases: 7. Written as DNA, the CDR3 is TGTGCCAGTAGTCGGGACAGGGGCACATATAACTATGGCTACACCTTC. Protein: CASSRDRGTYNYGYTF.

The CDR3 sequence is CASSLMGQTSGNTIYF. CDR3 in DNA: TGCGCCAGCAGCTTGATGGGACAAACCTCTGGAAACACCATATATTTT. The gene calls are TRBV5-1 and TRBJ1-3; D might be TRBD1 (6 bases). Trimming removed 1 base from V and 0 bases from J, with 11 bases in between. The CDR3 length is 16 residues. The V gene's germline CDR1 is SGHRS and CDR2 YFSETQ. The entire variable domain, with the rest obtained from reference TRBV5-1 and TRBJ1-3, is as follows: KAGVTQTPRYLIKTRGQQVTLSCSPISGHRSVSWYQQTPGQGLQFLFEYFSETQRNKGNFPGRFSGRQFSNSRSEMNVSTLELGDSALYLCASSLMGQTSGNTIYFGEGSWLTVV.

This chain joins TRBV7-3 and TRBJ2-5; D possibly corresponds to TRBD2 (6 bases). Germline V gene sequence: CDR1 SGHTA, CDR2 FQGTGA. The length of the CDR3 is 13 residues. V was pared by 4 bases and J by 4 bases, with 10 bases between. The CDR3 reads CASSSDGGETQYF. The DNA of the CDR3 is TGTGCCAGCAGCTCGGACGGGGGAGAGACCCAGTACTTC. The variable domain in full, completed from reference TRBV7-3 and TRBJ2-5, reads GAGVSQTPSNKVTEKGKYVELRCDPISGHTALYWYRQSLGQGPEFLIYFQGTGAADDSGLPNDRFFAVRPEGSVSTLKIQRTERGDSAVYLCASSSDGGETQYFGPGTRLLVL.

To note about this clone: This CDR3 is also generated by other DNA sequences in the sample. The chain is built from TRBV28 and TRBJ1-4; the D is unclear. The CDR3 is 11 residues long. Between the trimmed V and J ends, which lost 5 bases and 7 bases, there was a span of 5 bases. CDR1 MDHEN and CDR2 SYDVKM come from the germline V gene. The CDR3 sequence: CASSLGEKLFF. CDR3 nucleotide sequence: TGTGCCAGCAGTCTCGGTGAAAAACTGTTTTTT.

On this clone itself: Other nucleotide sequences from this sample produce the same CDR3. This rearrangement joins TRBV29-1 to TRBJ2-7; unclear D gene. Between the trimmed V and J ends, which lost 5 bases and 2 bases, there was a span of 10 bases. The CDR3 has 12 amino acids. Germline values: CDR1 SQVTM, CDR2 ANQGSEA. The CDR3: CSVRSGAYEQYF. CDR3 in DNA: TGCAGCGTTAGGAGTGGGGCCTACGAGCAGTACTTC.

Concerning this clone itself: Other DNA sequences in the same sample also yield this CDR3. The chain carries TRBV30 and TRBJ2-5; TRBD2 is a possible D gene (5 bases). Germline CDR1 and CDR2: GTSNPN and SVGIG (reference sequence). The CDR3 is 13 residues long. V lost 0 bases, J lost 5 bases, and 10 bases lay in between. Here the CDR3 reads CAWSVGGSETQYF. CDR3 sequence (DNA): TGTGCCTGGAGTGTAGGAGGTTCGGAGACCCAGTACTTC.

This clone was counted once. The chain joins TRBV6-1 to TRBJ2-7, with D hard to call. V was trimmed by 7 bases and J by 0 bases, leaving 16 bases between them. CDR3 length: 15 amino acids. Germline lookup yields CDR1 MNHNS and CDR2 SASEGT. The CDR3 loop is CASNEFGHSSYEQYF. DNA for the CDR3: TGTGCCAGCAATGAGTTTGGCCATAGCTCCTACGAGCAGTACTTC.

The chain carries TRBV5-1 and TRBJ1-2; D ambiguous. This CDR3 is built from 14 residues. V lost 0 bases, J lost 14 bases, and 20 bases lay in between. The germline V gene encodes CDR1 SGHRS and CDR2 YFSETQ. CDR3 coding DNA: TGCGCCAGCAGCTTGGGAACCCAACATGAGGCTACAACCTTC. Amino acids: CASSLGTQHEATTF.

This chain uses TRBV7-9 with TRBJ2-6, with D unresolved. The V end was cut by 1 base, the J end by 15 bases, with 4 bases between. The CDR3 extends over 10 amino acids. The germline V gene has CDR1 SEHNR and CDR2 FQNEAQ (reference sequence). The CDR3 protein is CASSLDRLTF. CDR3 DNA sequence: TGTGCCAGCAGCTTAGACCGCCTGACTTTC.

The J gene is TRBJ1-2, the V gene TRBV4-2, with D possibly TRBD1 on 6 matching bases. Germline V gene lookup returns CDR1 LGHNA and CDR2 YNFKEQ. The V and J ends lost 0 bases and 0 bases respectively, with 11 bases between them. The CDR3 is 16 amino acids. The CDR3 DNA is TGTGCCAGCAGCCAAGATCTTAGGACAGCTAACTATGGCTACACCTTC. Residues: CASSQDLRTANYGYTF.

The CDR3 spells CASSSDRDLTKAEAFF. The CDR3 bases are TGTGCCAGCAGCTCGGACAGGGATTTAACAAAAGCTGAAGCTTTCTTT. The chain recombines TRBV28 with TRBJ1-1, with TRBD1 identical over 8 bases. Germline-derived CDR1 and CDR2 are MDHEN and SYDVKM. V lost 6 bases, J lost 6 bases, and 15 bases stayed unmatched. The CDR3 is 16 amino acids.

The chain joins TRBV6-1 to TRBJ2-7; D may be TRBD1 or TRBD2 (5 bases each). The CDR3 length is 14 residues. Germline lookup yields CDR1 MNHNS and CDR2 SASEGT. The CDR3 nucleotides are TGTGCAACCTTCCGGGACCCGAGAAGCTACGAGCAGTACTTC. It yields the protein CATFRDPRSYEQYF.

The chain combines TRBV4-2 with TRBJ1-1; weak D call: TRBD1 (5 bases). V lost 0 bases and J 0 bases, leaving 11 bases between the germline ends. The CDR3 runs to 16 residues. Germline V lookup: CDR1 LGHNA, CDR2 YNFKEQ. The CDR3 DNA reads TGTGCCAGCAGCCAAGATTGGCCGGGGGTGAACACTGAAGCTTTCTTT. As protein: CASSQDWPGVNTEAFF.

V gene TRBV11-3 combines with J gene TRBJ2-1, with D perhaps matching TRBD1 or TRBD2 (5 bases each). Trimming took off 4 bases at V and 4 bases at J, with 8 bases between the two ends. Germline V gene data show CDR1 as SGHNT and CDR2 as YENEEA. The length of the CDR3 is 13 residues. The CDR3 DNA reads as TGTGCCAGCAGCTCGGGGCGTTACAATGAGCAGTTCTTC. Its translation: CASSSGRYNEQFF.

The chain is built from TRBV7-2 and TRBJ1-2; 9 bases match TRBD1. J was trimmed by 6 bases and V by 6 bases; bases with no gene match: 5. Looked up from germline, CDR1 is SGHTA and CDR2 is FQGNSA. The CDR3 has 13 amino acids. The CDR3 DNA follows: TGTGCCAGCAGGCATACAGGGGGCGATGGCTACACCTTC. It encodes CASRHTGGDGYTF.